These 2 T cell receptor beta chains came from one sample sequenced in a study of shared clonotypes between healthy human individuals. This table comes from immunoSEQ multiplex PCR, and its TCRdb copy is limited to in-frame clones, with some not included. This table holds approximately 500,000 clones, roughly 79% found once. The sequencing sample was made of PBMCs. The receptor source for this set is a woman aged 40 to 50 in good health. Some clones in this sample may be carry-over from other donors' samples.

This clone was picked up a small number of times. In DNA, the CDR3 is TGTGCCAGCTCGCGGGCCTGGGGTAATGAAAAACTGTTTTTT. This sequence encodes CASSRAWGNEKLFF. The chain is built from TRBV18 and TRBJ1-4, with unresolved D. Germline CDR1 reads KGHSH; CDR2 reads LQKENI. The CDR3 sequence is 14 residues long. V lost 6 bases to trimming and J lost 4 bases, with 12 bases between them.

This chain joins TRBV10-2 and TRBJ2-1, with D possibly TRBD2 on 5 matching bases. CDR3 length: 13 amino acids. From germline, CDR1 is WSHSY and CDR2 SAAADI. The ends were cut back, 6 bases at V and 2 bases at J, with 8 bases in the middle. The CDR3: CASRDGTYNEQFF. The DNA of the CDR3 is TGCGCCAGCAGGGACGGGACCTACAATGAGCAGTTCTTC.